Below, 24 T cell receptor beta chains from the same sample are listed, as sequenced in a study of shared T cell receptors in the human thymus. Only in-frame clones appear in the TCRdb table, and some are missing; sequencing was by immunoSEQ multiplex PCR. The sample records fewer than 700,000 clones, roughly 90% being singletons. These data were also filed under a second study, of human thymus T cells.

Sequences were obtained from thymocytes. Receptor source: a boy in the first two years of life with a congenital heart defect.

Here the CDR3 reads CATSRARHTDTQYF. DNA for the CDR3: TGTGCCACCAGCAGGGCAAGACACACAGATACGCAGTATTTT. The chain recombines TRBV15 with TRBJ2-3; no clear D gene. Trimming cost V 3 bases and J 2 bases, with 9 bases left between them. Per the germline V gene, CDR1 is LNHNV and CDR2 is YYDKDF (reference sequence). This CDR3 is 14 amino acids long. Full variable domain (rest looked up from reference TRBV15 and TRBJ2-3): DAMVIQNPRYQVTQFGKPVTLSCSQTLNHNVMYWYQQKSSQAPKLLFHYYDKDFNNEADTPDNFQSRRPNTSFCFLDIRSPGLGDTAMYLCATSRARHTDTQYFGPGTRLTVL.

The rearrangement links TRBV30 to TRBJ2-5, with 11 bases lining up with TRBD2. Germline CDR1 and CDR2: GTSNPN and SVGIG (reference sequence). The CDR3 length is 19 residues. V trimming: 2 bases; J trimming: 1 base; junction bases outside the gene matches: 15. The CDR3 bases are TGTGCCTGGAGTAAACCCCTACTAGCGGGAGACCGTTCCCAAGAGACCCAGTACTTC. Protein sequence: CAWSKPLLAGDRSQETQYF.

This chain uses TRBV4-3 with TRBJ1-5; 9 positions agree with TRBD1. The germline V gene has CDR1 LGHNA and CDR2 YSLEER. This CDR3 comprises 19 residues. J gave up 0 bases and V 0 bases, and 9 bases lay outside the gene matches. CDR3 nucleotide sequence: TGCGCCAGCAGCCAAGATTGGGACAGGGACCGATATAGCAATCAGCCCCAGCATTTT. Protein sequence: CASSQDWDRDRYSNQPQHF.

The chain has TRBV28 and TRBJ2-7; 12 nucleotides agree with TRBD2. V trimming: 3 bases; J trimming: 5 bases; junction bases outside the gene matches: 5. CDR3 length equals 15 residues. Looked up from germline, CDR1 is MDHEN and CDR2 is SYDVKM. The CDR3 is CASSFLAGGPHEQYF. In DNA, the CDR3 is TGTGCCAGCAGTTTTCTAGCGGGAGGGCCCCACGAGCAGTACTTC.

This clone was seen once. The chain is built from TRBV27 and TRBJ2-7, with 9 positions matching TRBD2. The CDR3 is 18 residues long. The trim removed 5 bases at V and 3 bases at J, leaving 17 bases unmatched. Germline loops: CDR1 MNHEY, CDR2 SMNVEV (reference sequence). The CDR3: CASSPRPRREGSLYEQYF. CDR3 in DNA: TGTGCCAGCAGTCCCCGCCCTCGGCGGGAGGGCTCCCTCTACGAGCAGTACTTC.

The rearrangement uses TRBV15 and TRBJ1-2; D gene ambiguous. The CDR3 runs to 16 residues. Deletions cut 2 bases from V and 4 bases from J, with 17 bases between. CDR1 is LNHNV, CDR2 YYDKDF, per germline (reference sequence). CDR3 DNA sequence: TGTGCCACCAGCAGATCCTCTAAACTAGGCGGCTATGGCTACACCTTC. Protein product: CATSRSSKLGGYGYTF.

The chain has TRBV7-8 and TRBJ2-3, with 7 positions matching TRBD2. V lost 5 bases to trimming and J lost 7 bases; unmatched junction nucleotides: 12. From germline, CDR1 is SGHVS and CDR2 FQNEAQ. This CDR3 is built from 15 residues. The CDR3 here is CASSPRGVAGYTQYF. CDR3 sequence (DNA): TGTGCCAGCAGCCCCCGGGGGGTAGCGGGTTATACGCAGTATTTT.

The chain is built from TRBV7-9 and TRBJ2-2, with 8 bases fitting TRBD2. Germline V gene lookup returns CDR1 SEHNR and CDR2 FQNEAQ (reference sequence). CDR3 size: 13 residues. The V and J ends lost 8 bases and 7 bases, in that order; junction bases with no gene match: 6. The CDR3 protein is CASSSGGGGELFF. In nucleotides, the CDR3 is TGTGCCAGCTCCTCCGGGGGGGGCGGGGAGCTGTTTTTT.

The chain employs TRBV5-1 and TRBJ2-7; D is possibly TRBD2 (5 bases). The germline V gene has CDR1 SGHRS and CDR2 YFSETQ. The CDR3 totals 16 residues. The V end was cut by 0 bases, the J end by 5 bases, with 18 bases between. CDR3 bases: TGCGCCAGCAGCTTGGACCTCGGTCGGGGAATACACGAGCAGTACTTC. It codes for CASSLDLGRGIHEQYF.

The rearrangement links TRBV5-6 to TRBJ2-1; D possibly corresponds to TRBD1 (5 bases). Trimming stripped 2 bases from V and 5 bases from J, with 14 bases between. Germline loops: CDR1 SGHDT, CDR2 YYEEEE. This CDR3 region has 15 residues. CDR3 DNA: TGTGCCAGCAGCTTCGGGCAGGGCAGAGACAATGAGCAGTTCTTC. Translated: CASSFGQGRDNEQFF.

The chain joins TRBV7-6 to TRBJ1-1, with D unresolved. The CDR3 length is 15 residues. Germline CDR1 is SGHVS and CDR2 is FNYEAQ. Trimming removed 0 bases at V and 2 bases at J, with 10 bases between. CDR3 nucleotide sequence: TGTGCCAGCAGCTTAGCGCGGGGTGATAACACTGAAGCTTTCTTT. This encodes CASSLARGDNTEAFF.

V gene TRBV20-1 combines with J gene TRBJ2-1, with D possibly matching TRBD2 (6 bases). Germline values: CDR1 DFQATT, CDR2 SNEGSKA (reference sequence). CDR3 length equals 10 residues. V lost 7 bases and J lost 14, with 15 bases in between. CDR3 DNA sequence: TGCAGTGTAGTACTAGCTCTGGAGTTCTTC. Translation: CSVVLALEFF.

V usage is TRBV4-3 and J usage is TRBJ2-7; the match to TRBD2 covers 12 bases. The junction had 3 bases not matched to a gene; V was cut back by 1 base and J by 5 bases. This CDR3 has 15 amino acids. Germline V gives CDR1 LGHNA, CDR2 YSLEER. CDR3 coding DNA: TGCGCCAGCAGCCAAGGGACTAGCGGGAAGGACGAGCAGTACTTC. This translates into CASSQGTSGKDEQYF.

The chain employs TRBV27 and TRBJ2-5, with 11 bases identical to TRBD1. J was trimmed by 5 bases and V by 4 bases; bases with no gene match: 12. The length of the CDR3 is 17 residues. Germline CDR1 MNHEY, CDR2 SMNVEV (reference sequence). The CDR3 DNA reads TGTGCCAGCAGTTCTTGGACAGGGGGCGCGAACACCGAGACCCAGTACTTC. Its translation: CASSSWTGGANTETQYF.

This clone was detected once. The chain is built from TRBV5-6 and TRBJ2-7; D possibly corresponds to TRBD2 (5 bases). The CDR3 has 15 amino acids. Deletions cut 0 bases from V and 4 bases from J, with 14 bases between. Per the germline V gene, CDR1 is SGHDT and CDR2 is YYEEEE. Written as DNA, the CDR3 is TGTGCCAGCAGCTTGGAAGGACTTCTAATTTACGAGCAGTACTTC. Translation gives CASSLEGLLIYEQYF.

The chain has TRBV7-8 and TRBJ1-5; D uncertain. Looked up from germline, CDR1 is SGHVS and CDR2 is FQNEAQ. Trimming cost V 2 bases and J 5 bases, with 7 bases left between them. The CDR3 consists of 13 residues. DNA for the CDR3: TGTGCCAGCAGCTTAAACCGGTATCAGCCCCAGCATTTT. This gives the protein CASSLNRYQPQHF.

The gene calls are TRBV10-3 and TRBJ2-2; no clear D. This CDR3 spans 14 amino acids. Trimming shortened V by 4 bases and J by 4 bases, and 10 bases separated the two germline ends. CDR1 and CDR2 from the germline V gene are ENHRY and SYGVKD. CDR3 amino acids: CAISARRGTGELFF. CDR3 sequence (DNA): TGTGCCATCAGTGCTAGGCGTGGCACCGGGGAGCTGTTTTTT.

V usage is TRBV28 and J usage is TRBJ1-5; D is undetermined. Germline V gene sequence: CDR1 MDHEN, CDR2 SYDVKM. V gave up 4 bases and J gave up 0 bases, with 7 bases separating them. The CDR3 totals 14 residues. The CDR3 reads CASSCVTSNQPQHF. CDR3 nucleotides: TGTGCCAGCAGTTGCGTTACTAGCAATCAGCCCCAGCATTTT.

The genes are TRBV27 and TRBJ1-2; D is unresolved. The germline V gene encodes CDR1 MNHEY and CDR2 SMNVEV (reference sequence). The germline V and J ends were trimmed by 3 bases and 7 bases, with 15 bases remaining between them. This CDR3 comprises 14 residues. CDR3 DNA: TGTGCCAGCAGTTTGTATGATAAGGAGGGTGGCTACACCTTC. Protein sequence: CASSLYDKEGGYTF.

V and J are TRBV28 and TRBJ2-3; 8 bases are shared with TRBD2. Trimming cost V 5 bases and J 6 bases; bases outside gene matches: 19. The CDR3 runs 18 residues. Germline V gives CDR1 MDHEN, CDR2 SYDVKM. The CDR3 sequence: CASSPKGDPAGVEDTQYF. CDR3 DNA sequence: TGTGCCAGCAGTCCTAAAGGCGACCCAGCGGGGGTTGAGGATACGCAGTATTTT.

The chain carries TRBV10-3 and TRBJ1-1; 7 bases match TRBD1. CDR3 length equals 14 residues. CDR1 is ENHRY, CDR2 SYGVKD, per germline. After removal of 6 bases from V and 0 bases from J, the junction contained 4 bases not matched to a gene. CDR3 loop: CAISWDSLNTEAFF. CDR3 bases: TGTGCCATCAGCTGGGACAGCCTGAACACTGAAGCTTTCTTT.

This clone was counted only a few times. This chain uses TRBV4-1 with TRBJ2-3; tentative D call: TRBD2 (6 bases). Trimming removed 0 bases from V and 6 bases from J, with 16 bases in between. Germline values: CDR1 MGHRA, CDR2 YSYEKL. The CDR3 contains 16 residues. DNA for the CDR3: TGCGCCAGCAGCCAAGATCCCGGGTCGGGAGAGGATACGCAGTATTTT. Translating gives CASSQDPGSGEDTQYF.

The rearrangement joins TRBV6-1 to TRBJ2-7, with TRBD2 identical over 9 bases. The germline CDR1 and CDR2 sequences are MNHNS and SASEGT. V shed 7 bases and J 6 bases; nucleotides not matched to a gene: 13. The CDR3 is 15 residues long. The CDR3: CASNKARLAGTEQYF. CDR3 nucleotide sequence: TGTGCCAGCAATAAAGCGCGGCTAGCGGGAACCGAGCAGTACTTC.

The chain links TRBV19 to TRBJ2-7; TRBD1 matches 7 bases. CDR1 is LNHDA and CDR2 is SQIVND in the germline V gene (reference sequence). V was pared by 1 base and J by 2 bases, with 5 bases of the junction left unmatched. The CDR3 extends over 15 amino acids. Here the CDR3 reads CASSIGSRGTYEQYF. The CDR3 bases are TGTGCCAGTAGTATAGGGTCCAGGGGGACCTACGAGCAGTACTTC.